The text below deals with one T cell receptor (beta chain). One end of the junction fails to match germline, which may point to a read error. The record originates from a study of kidney transplant recipient with SARS-CoV-2 infection. Per germline, CDR1 SGHNT and CDR2 YYREEE (reference sequence). The CDR3 runs to 16 residues. TCRdb re-analysed the reads in MiXCR, keeping a single row per CDR3 protein. The sample gives approximately 240,000 distinct CDR3 sequences, around 30% of which show up once; roughly 7% is in the top ten. V is TRBV5-4 and J is TRBJ1-2; D uncertain. The TCR comes from a male patient between 25 and 39 years old who had COVID-19 and was a kidney transplant recipient. The graft donor may be the source of some T cells. The sample here was a blood sample, taken at baseline and on day 111 from a kidney transplant recipient. Here the CDR3 reads CTSYLYVPGKTYGYTF. In DNA form, the CDR3 reads TGTACCAGCTATTTATACGTACCAGGAAAGACCTATGGCTACACCTTC.